The TCR beta chain described here comes from a study of blood T cell repertoires in COVID-19. Study at large: The study drew acute and convalescent COVID-19 samples from the United States, Italy and Spain. The analysed material was cDNA or gDNA that came from T cells, B-cell-depleted T cells, or PBMCs.

Germline CDR1 is SEHNR and CDR2 is FQNEAQ (reference sequence). This CDR3 region has 14 residues. V was trimmed by 2 bases and J by 4 bases, leaving 11 bases between them. Those enrolled in Seattle joined during active infection and were followed longitudinally afterward. Original data processing: Amplification of reference gene primers provided the estimated nucleated cell counts. Generated by immunoSEQ multiplex PCR, the TCRdb table keeps only in-frame clones and is missing some. V, J and clone size derive from that table, while D and trimming were established from the DNA sequence. The table includes about 73,000 clones, about 74% detected once.

Sequenced material: peripheral blood. This chain connects TRBV7-9 to TRBJ1-1; D possibly corresponds to TRBD1 (5 bases). This receptor was obtained from a man aged 65-85 years with COVID-19, enrolled during active disease. The DNA of the CDR3 is TGTGCCAGCAGCTTATCTGGAGGGGCCACTGAAGCTTTCTTT. This codes for CASSLSGGATEAFF. The full variable domain, completed using reference TRBV7-9 and TRBJ1-1, is DTGVSQNPRHKITKRGQNVTFRCDPISEHNRLYWYRQTLGQGPEFLTYFQNEAQLEKSRLLSDRFSAERPKGSFSTLEIQRTEQGDSAMYLCASSLSGGATEAFFGQGTRLTVV.